Shown below are 18 T cell receptor beta chains from a single sample sequenced in a study of CXCR3-negative and CXCR3-positive naive CD8 T cells. UMI-labeled 5' RACE TRB cDNA libraries were prepared from the cells. One entry per CDR3 protein, without DNA, is what TCRdb gives after re-calling the 5' RACE reads. The record lists more than 50,000 distinct CDR3 sequences, of which the ten most abundant hold approximately 0.43%. The sequencing input was naive CXCR3- CD8+ T cells from blood. Subset denoted: CD45RO-CCR7+CD27+CD95- naive CD8+ T cells lacking CXCR3 (TNR3-). Every receptor here comes from a human donor in good health. Some clones in this sample may be carry-over from other donors' samples.

The rearrangement uses TRBV27 and TRBJ2-1; TCRdb outputs TRBD1, but without DNA this stays unchecked. The CDR3 is 15 residues long. Germline V gene lookup returns CDR1 MNHEY and CDR2 SMNVEV (reference sequence). The CDR3 sequence: CASSWEGATYNEQFF.

V and J are TRBV7-3 and TRBJ2-7; TCRdb returns TRBD2, unconfirmable since there is no DNA. The CDR3 is made up of 15 amino acids. CDR1 is SGHTA, CDR2 FQGTGA, per germline. The CDR3 region is CASSSTSGGSNEQYF.

The rearrangement links TRBV20-1 to TRBJ2-6; TCRdb selects TRBD1, and the lack of DNA leaves this call unchecked. This CDR3 is 17 amino acids long. The germline gives CDR1 DFQATT, CDR2 SNEGSKA (reference sequence). CDR3 amino acids: CSASQDRVLSGANVLTF.

V usage is TRBV29-1 and J usage is TRBJ2-7; checking the TCRdb D call of TRBD1 is not possible without DNA. Germline assignment: CDR1 SQVTM and CDR2 ANQGSEA. The CDR3 has 11 amino acids. The CDR3 is CSVESRGEQYF.

The chain uses TRBV4-1 and TRBJ2-1. CDR1 and CDR2 (germline): MGHRA, YSYEKL. The CDR3 extends over 18 amino acids. The CDR3: CASSQDGNLLGAYNEQFF.

The V and J genes are TRBV5-6 and TRBJ2-7. The CDR3 length is 14 residues. Germline V gene sequence: CDR1 SGHDT, CDR2 YYEEEE. The CDR3 loop reads CASSLVGSPYEQYF.

V usage is TRBV7-9 and J usage is TRBJ2-7; TCRdb calls TRBD2, which cannot be checked without DNA. CDR1 SEHNR and CDR2 FQNEAQ come from the germline V gene (reference sequence). This CDR3 region has 15 residues. The CDR3 spells CASSPSRGSSYEQYF.

The rearrangement uses TRBV6-5 and TRBJ2-3; TCRdb names TRBD1, which stays unverified in the absence of DNA. The CDR3 runs 20 residues. Germline V gene data show CDR1 as MNHEY and CDR2 as SVGAGI. CDR3: CASSQPQDSILKPSTDTQYF.

This sequence joins TRBV29-1 and TRBJ2-7. CDR1 and CDR2 (germline): SQVTM, ANQGSEA. The CDR3 covers 11 residues. The CDR3 loop is CSVEGGYEQYF.

The J gene is TRBJ2-1, the V gene TRBV13; checking the TCRdb D call of TRBD1 is not possible without DNA. Per the germline V gene, CDR1 is PRHDT and CDR2 is FYEKMQ (reference sequence). This CDR3 comprises 12 residues. The CDR3 sequence is CAFGQGAGEQFF.

The rearrangement joins TRBV29-1 to TRBJ2-7; the D gene TCRdb calls, TRBD1, cannot be checked with no DNA. The CDR3 sequence is 13 residues long. Germline V lookup: CDR1 SQVTM, CDR2 ANQGSEA. CDR3 in amino acids: CSVGAGVGYEQYF.

The CDR3: CASTPDGQHTGELFF. V is TRBV7-9 and J is TRBJ2-2; TCRdb gives TRBD1 as the D gene, but with no DNA this cannot be confirmed. CDR3 length equals 15 residues. Germline V gene data show CDR1 as SEHNR and CDR2 as FQNEAQ (reference sequence).

The V and J genes are TRBV14 and TRBJ2-7; TCRdb calls TRBD1, which cannot be checked without DNA. The CDR3 runs to 14 residues. Per germline, CDR1 SGHDN and CDR2 FVKESK. CDR3 amino acids: CASSGDRGGYEQYF.

The rearrangement links TRBV3-1 to TRBJ1-1. Looked up from germline, CDR1 is LGHDT and CDR2 is YNNKEL (reference sequence). CDR3 length equals 15 residues. This chain's CDR3 is CASSQDRGPWTEAFF.

The chain is built from TRBV19 and TRBJ2-1; TCRdb's D call, TRBD1, is unchecked because there is no DNA. The CDR3 consists of 16 residues. The germline CDR1 and CDR2 sequences are LNHDA and SQIVND (reference sequence). The CDR3 loop is CASSAPPGGAFNEQFF.

V usage is TRBV7-6 and J usage is TRBJ2-7; the D call from TCRdb, TRBD1, cannot be confirmed without DNA. The CDR3 is 19 amino acids. The germline CDR1 and CDR2 sequences are SGHVS and FNYEAQ. The CDR3 loop is CASSFADTLGQDSSYEQYF.

The genes are TRBV7-6 and TRBJ1-1; the TCRdb D gene call, TRBD1, has no DNA to confirm it. The CDR3 length is 14 residues. Germline values: CDR1 SGHVS, CDR2 FNYEAQ. CDR3 residues: CASSPRTDHTEAFF.

V usage is TRBV3-1 and J usage is TRBJ2-3; TCRdb's D call of TRBD1 is untestable without DNA. CDR3 size: 15 residues. Germline V lookup: CDR1 LGHDT, CDR2 YNNKEL (reference sequence). The CDR3 here is CASSQGQGVRDTQYF.